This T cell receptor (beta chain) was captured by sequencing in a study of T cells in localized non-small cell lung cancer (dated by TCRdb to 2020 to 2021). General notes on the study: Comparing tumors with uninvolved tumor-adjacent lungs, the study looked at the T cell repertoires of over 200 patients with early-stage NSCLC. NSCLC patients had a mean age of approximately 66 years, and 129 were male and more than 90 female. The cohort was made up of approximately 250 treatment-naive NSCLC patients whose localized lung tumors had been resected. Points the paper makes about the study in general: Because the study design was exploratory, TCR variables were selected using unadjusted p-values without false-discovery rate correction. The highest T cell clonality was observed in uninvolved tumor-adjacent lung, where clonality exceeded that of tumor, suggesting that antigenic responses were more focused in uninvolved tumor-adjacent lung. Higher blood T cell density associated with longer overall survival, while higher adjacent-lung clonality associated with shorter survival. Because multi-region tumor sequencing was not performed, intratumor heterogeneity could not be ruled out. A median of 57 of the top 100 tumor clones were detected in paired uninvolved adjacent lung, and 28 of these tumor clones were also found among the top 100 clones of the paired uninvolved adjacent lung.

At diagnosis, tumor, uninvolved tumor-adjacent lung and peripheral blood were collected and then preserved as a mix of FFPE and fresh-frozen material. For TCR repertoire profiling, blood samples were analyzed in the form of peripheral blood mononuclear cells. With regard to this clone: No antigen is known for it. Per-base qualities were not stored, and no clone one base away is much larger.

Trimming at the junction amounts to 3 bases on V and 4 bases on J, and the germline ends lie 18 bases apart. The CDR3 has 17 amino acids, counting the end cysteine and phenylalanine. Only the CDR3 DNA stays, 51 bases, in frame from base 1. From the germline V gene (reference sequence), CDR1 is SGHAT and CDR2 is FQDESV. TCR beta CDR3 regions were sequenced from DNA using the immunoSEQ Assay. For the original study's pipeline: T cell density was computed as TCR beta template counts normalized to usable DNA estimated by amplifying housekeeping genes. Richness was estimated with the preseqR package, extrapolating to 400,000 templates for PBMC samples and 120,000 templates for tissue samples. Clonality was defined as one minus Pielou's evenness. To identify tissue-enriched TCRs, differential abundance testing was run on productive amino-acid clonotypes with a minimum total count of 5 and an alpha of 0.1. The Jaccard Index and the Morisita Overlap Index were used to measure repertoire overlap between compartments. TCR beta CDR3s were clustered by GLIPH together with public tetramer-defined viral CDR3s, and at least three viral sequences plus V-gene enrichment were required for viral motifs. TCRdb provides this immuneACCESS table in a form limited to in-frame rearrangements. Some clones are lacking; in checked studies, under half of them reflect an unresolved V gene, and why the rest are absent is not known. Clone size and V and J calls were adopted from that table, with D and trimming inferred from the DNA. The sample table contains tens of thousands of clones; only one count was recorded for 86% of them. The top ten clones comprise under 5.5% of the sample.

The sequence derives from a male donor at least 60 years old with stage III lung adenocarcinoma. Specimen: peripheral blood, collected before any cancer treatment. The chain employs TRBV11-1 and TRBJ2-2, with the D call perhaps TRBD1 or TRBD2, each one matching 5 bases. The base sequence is TGTGCCAGCAGCTTTTCCGAATGGCTGGGGACCACCGGGGAGCTGTTTTTT. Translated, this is CASSFSEWLGTTGELFF. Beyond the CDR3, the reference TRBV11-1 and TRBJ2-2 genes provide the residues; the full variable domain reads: EAEVAQSPRYKITEKSQAVAFWCDPISGHATLYWYRQILGQGPELLVQFQDESVVDDSQLPKDRFSAERLKGVDSTLKIQPAELGDSAMYLCASSFSEWLGTTGELFFGEGSRLTVL.